This TCR beta chain was sequenced for a study of T cell changes during pregnancy in multiple sclerosis. The repertoire was sequenced with immunoSEQ multiplex PCR; TCRdb's copy has only in-frame clones and lacks some. The repertoire holds over 70,000 clones, with 94% as singletons. The CDR3 runs to 14 residues. CDR1 MGHRA and CDR2 YSYEKL come from the germline V gene. J was trimmed by 4 bases and V by 4 bases; bases with no gene match: 5. The sample here was peripheral blood, taken in the third trimester of pregnancy. The receptor was isolated from a female donor with multiple sclerosis, enrolled in a pregnancy study. The chain uses TRBV4-1 and TRBJ2-3; 7 bases agree with TRBD2. As DNA, the CDR3 is TGCGCCAGCAGCCGATTGGGGAGGGCAGATACGCAGTATTTT. Translating it yields CASSRLGRADTQYF.